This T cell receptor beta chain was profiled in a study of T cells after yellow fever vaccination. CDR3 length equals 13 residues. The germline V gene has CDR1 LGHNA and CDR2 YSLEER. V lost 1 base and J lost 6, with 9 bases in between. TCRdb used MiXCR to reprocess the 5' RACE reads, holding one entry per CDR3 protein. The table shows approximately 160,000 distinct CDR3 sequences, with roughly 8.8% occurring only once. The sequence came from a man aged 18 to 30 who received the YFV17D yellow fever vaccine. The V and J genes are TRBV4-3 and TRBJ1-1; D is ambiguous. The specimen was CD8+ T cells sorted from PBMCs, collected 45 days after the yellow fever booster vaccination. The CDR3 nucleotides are TGCGCCAGCAGCCAAGGTATTGAGGCTGAAGCTTTCTTT. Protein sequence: CASSQGIEAEAFF.